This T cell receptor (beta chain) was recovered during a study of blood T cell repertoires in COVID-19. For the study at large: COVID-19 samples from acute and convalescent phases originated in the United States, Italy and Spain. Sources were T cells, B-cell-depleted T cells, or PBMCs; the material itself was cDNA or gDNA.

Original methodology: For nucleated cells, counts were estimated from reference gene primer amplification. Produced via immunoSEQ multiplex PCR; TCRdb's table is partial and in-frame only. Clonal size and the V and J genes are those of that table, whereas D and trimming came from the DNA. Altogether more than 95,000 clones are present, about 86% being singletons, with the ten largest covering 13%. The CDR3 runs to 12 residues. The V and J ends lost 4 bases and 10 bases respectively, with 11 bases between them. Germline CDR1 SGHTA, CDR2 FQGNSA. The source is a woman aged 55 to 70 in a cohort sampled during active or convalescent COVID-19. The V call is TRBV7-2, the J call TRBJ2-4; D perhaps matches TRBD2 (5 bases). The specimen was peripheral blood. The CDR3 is CASSSDYGIQYF. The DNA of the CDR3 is TGTGCCAGCAGCTCAGACTATGGGATTCAGTACTTC. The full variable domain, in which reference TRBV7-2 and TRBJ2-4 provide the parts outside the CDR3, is GAGVSQSPSNKVTEKGKDVELRCDPISGHTALYWYRQSLGQGLEFLIYFQGNSAPDKSGLPSDRFSAERTGGSVSTLTIQRTQQEDSAVYLCASSSDYGIQYFGAGTRLSVL.